This TCR beta chain was obtained from a study of T-cell memory formation after mild COVID-19. TCRdb re-called the 5' RACE reads with MiXCR, one entry per CDR3 protein. The table lists hundreds of thousands of distinct CDR3 sequences, more than 15% of them singletons. CDR1 is MNHEY, CDR2 SMNVEV, per germline (reference sequence). J lost 0 bases, V lost 4 bases, and 14 bases had no gene match. The CDR3 has 19 residues. Sequenced: PBMCs or a T cell subset sorted from them (not recorded which). The chain uses TRBV27 and TRBJ2-3; 9 nucleotides align to TRBD2. The source is an adult woman who had mild COVID-19 (a few samples of this study predate the infection). Cell type and time point are not known. The CDR3 reads CASSYTGLAVGASTDTQYF. The CDR3 DNA reads as TGTGCCAGCAGTTACACGGGACTAGCAGTAGGCGCTAGCACAGATACGCAGTATTTT.